This is a list of T cell receptor beta chains from one sample in a study of cytomegalovirus exposure and HLA in healthy donors. TCRdb's table, derived via immunoSEQ multiplex PCR, lists solely in-frame clones and lacks some. The data show 150,000 to 180,000 clones, over 75% seen once. The sequenced material came from PBMCs. These TCRs come from a woman in her 40s in good health and CMV-seropositive. The CDR3 runs from the conserved cysteine through the conserved F or W. The size entry is marked missing in some rows and otherwise reads once, few, many or a size class.

>TRBJ2-7|-|TRBV27
CASSLGGSSYEQYF
>TRBJ2-7|-|TRBV2
CASTLLPTGQNGEQYF
>TRBJ1-2|-|TRBV11-3
CASSPYRDRGYNTF
>TRBJ2-3|-|TRBV5-4
CASSLYATDTQYF
>TRBJ1-1|-|TRBV28
CASQNEGRNTEAFF
>TRBJ2-7|once|TRBV19
CASREQGRGNYEQYF
>TRBJ2-7|once|TRBV2
CASRDQGRTYEQYF
>TRBJ2-7|-|TRBV11-2
CASSSGSYEQYF
>TRBJ2-3|once|TRBV9
CASSITGALSTDTQYF
>TRBJ1-2|-|TRBV6-1
CASSAGETVIYTF
>TRBJ1-3|-|TRBV7-8
CASSLKGTGSGNTIYF
>TRBJ2-2|-|TRBV11-2
CASSLARTSGSRGELFF
>TRBJ2-1|-|TRBV5-1
CASSLDGNNEQFF
>TRBJ2-3|-|TRBV28
CASSTALAGYTDTQYF
>TRBJ2-2|-|TRBV7-3
CASSPRGLGVLNTGELFF
>TRBJ1-4|-|TRBV6-5
CASSYSTGGGEKLFF
>TRBJ1-1|once|TRBV29-1
CSGTRRGNEAFF
>TRBJ2-7|-|TRBV30
CAWSVGTGLRYEQYF
>TRBJ2-1|-|TRBV30
CAWSGGKAGNNEQFF
>TRBJ2-3|-|TRBV5-1
CASSFRQGTTGTQYF
>TRBJ2-1|-|TRBV5-1
CASSSAGTDYNEQFF
>TRBJ2-7|-|TRBV28
CASSLAGEREQYF
>TRBJ2-3|-|TRBV6-1
CASRGVSGSRDTQYF
>TRBJ2-7|once|TRBV2
CASRGAGESYEQYF
>TRBJ2-2|-|TRBV7-6
CASSLAGPGELFF
>TRBJ2-1|-|TRBV15
CATSVRGPREQFF
>TRBJ1-1|-|TRBV4-2
CASSQRQGSSSEAFF
>TRBJ1-2|-|TRBV6-6
CASSSRTGGDYGYTF
>TRBJ1-3|-|TRBV5-1
CASSLLTATGNTIYF
>TRBJ2-2|few|TRBV5-1
CASTEPGGAGELFF
>TRBJ1-1|-|TRBV5-1
CASRGGVGALEAFF
>TRBJ2-1|-|TRBV5-1
CASSWGGYNEQFF
>TRBJ2-7|-|TRBV5-1
CASSAGQGAGRYF
>TRBJ2-7|-|TRBV5-1
CATSLATGDEQYF
>TRBJ2-7|-|TRBV11-2
CASSSTSGSRYF
>TRBJ1-1|-|TRBV9
CASSPRDRGRGTEAFF
>TRBJ2-1|-|TRBV7-9
CASRPDSLSYNEQFF
>TRBJ2-7|many|TRBV6-1
CASSQTGAPNYEQYF
>TRBJ1-5|-|TRBV28
CASRALGQLNQPQHF
>TRBJ2-7|-|TRBV19
CASSIDLPGGGISYEQYF